This entry is about one T cell receptor beta chain. This clone was seen a single time. No cognate antigen has been identified for it. Per-base quality was not reported, and no clone a single base away is much larger than it. Taken from cysteine to phenylalanine, the CDR3 has 15 residues. Only the CDR3 part of the read is kept: 45 bases, read in frame from the first base. V is clipped by 6 bases and J by 7 bases, and the sequence between their germline boundaries is 18 bases long. According to the germline V gene (reference sequence), CDR1 reads SEHNR and CDR2 reads FQNEAQ. The data originate from a study of shared clonotypes between healthy human individuals (dated by TCRdb to the early 2020s). As for the study more broadly: Three men and a couple of women, aged 18 to 49 years, made up the cohort. For each donor, three plates each were used for CD4 naive and CD4 memory, two plates were used for CD8 naive, and one plate was used for CD8 memory. Blood TCR repertoires of a handful of healthy adults were deeply sequenced to estimate repertoire size and the extent of clonotype sharing between individuals. Different laboratories and diverse techniques were used to prepare libraries and sequence TCR repertoires, to increase sequencing depth and limit assay-specific biases. Between about 0.85 and 10 billion PBMCs per donor were obtained by leukapheresis. What the authors observed across the whole study: Even with the large sequencing depth, rarefaction of the sorted-subset datasets indicated that sequencing was incomplete. Because the study included only a small number of donors, the genetic and exposure-history diversity represented was limited. Estimated clonotype richness was generally larger for naive than for memory subsets. Pairwise subsampling led to the expectation that sequencing depth would affect the degree of clonotype sharing among donors. When a few donors were compared, the shared fraction of clonotypes was about 5.5% for naive CD4, over 3% for naive CD8, 2.3% for memory CD4, and 0.4% for memory CD8. Sampling was limited to blood, and TCR repertoires in tissue likely differ from TCR repertoires in blood. Compared with non-shared clonotypes, the clonotypes found in all four sorted-subset donors had higher generation probabilities.

Using the deep immunoSEQ assay, TCR CDR3 regions were amplified from genomic DNA by multiplex PCR. For each cell subset, the extracted genomic DNA was distributed evenly across all wells of several immunoSEQ 96-well plates, and each plate served as one replicate. For sorted subsets, each replicate PCR was loaded with around 200 ng genomic DNA, equivalent to about 30,000 T cell genomes. Purified libraries were measured with a Qubit 3.0 fluorometer, size-checked on a Bioanalyzer 2100, and measured again with the KAPA Library Quantification kit. Every immunoSEQ 96-well plate was sequenced on a separate single-read 150-cycle Illumina NextSeq 550 flow cell. As for how the authors treated the data: Because the immunoSEQ output held only junctional sequences and lacked quality scores, the filtering could not match the filtering applied to full-length reads. Sequences were annotated with PyIR, a Python wrapper for IgBLAST v1.9, and V/J genes and CDR3 were assigned using IMGT germline references. Any read was removed if the V/J assignment was weak (E-value above 1e-6), the CDR3 was missing, or the read contained stop codons, out-of-frame junctions, or ambiguous translated residues. A V3J clonotype was defined by an identical inferred V gene, J gene, and CDR3 amino acid sequence. The percentage overlap between two repertoires was calculated by dividing the number of shared unique clonotypes by the size of the smaller repertoire. Richness of each repertoire was evaluated using RTK rarefaction, the Chao1 estimator, and Recon v2.1 estimates of unobserved clonotypes. Generation probabilities for all TCRbeta clonotypes obtained by the gDNA method from a handful of donors were computed using OLGA. The table was pulled from immuneACCESS by TCRdb, which kept in-frame rearrangements only. Such tables lose some clones; where checked, under half of the loss comes from unresolved V genes, and the rest has no known cause. V and J calls and clone size are as listed in that table; D and trimming were resolved from the DNA. This sample lists around 2.1 million clones; about 93% were detected once. The top ten clones comprise over 1.5% of the sample.

CD8 naive samples were CD45RO-negative cells positively selected for CCR7, giving a CD45RA+CCR7+ population that excluded TemRA cells. The donors were healthy, HIV-negative adults with no recently reported acute infections or vaccinations. All donors were Caucasian adults living in Nashville, Tennessee, USA. After blood collection by leukapheresis, PBMCs were isolated using Ficoll-Histopaque density gradient centrifugation and then cryopreserved in the vapor phase of liquid nitrogen. Analytical flow cytometry was used to check the purity and quantity of each magnetically sorted T cell population. Genomic DNA was isolated from every sorted fraction and measured by UV absorbance on a Nanodrop 2000c.

Sequencing was carried out using naive CD8+ T cells from PBMCs. The sample's cell subset or site, from its label and the paper: CD45RA+CCR7+. The chain couples TRBV7-9 to TRBJ2-2; the D gene is unclear. This clonotype was obtained from a man younger than 30 in good health. Some clones in this sample may be carry-over from other donors' samples. The CDR3: CASSSPLQSVGELFF. The bases are TGTGCCAGCAGTTCTCCTCTCCAATCGGTCGGGGAGCTGTTTTTT.